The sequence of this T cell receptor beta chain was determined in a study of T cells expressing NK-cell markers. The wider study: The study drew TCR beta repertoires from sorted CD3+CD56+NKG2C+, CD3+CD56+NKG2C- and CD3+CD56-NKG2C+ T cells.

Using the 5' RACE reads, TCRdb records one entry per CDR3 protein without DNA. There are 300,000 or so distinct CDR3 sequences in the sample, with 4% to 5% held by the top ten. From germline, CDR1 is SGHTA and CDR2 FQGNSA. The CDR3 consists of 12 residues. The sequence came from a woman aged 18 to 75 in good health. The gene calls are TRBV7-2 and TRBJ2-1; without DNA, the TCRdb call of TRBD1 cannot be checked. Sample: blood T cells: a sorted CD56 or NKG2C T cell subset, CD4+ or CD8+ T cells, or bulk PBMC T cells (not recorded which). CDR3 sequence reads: CASRRGGDEQFF.